This TCR beta chain originates from a study of T cells in Graves' hyperthyroidism and ophthalmopathy. For the study at large: Specimen type is peripheral blood, collected at initial diagnosis prior to any treatment.

This clonotype was counted only a few times. Its antigen remains unknown. Exclusion of patients followed from uncontrolled infection, other autoimmune disease, pregnancy or lactation. V trimming: 0 bases; J trimming: 6 bases; junction bases outside the gene matches: 5. There are 15 residues in the CDR3. CDR1 and CDR2 (germline): MRHNA, SNTAGT. Points from the study as a whole: Most clonotypes expanded in the thyroid (above 0.001) were also present in blood.

Amplification of TCR beta CDR3 regions was performed using RNA transcripts as template. In the first-round RT-PCR of the TCR CDR3, the HTBI primer set was used. From the multiplex PCR reads, TCRdb called clonotypes with MiXCR, one entry per CDR3 protein. The sample contains about 480,000 distinct CDR3 sequences, less than 25% of which appear only once. Specimen: blood. The J gene is TRBJ2-7, the V gene TRBV6-4; 10 nucleotides agree with TRBD2. This receptor was identified in a woman under 40 with Graves' ophthalmopathy. The CDR3 DNA follows: TGTGCCAGCAGTGACTCTCTAGCGGGGGATTCCGAGCAGTACTTC. This sequence encodes CASSDSLAGDSEQYF.